The 32 T cell receptor beta chains in this list originate from one sample, sequenced in a study of PD-1 blockade in classical Hodgkin lymphoma. Here immunoSEQ multiplex PCR was the method, and the copy in TCRdb shows in-frame clones only, minus some. The sample holds more than 15,000 clones, about 90% seen once. The sample's time point: newly diagnosed, previously untreated cHL patient sample. Negative magnetic selection isolated CD4+ T cells from thawed PBMCs. Sequenced: CD4+ T cells from blood. The origin of the receptors is a human donor with classical Hodgkin lymphoma.

Of note for this clone: A junction boundary mismatches the germline segment, possibly from a read error. The chain links TRBV27 to TRBJ2-7; 13 nucleotides line up with TRBD2. Germline loops: CDR1 MNHEY, CDR2 SMNVEV (reference sequence). This CDR3 is built from 16 residues. The chain's CDR3 is CASRTGLAGRSSEQYF. CDR3 bases: TGTGCCAGCAGAACGGGACTAGCGGGAAGATCCTCCGAGCAGTACTTC.

The chain has TRBV27 and TRBJ2-7, with 9 positions matching TRBD2. The CDR3 runs 17 residues. V lost 0 bases and J lost 3; bases outside the gene matches: 9. Germline loops: CDR1 MNHEY, CDR2 SMNVEV (reference sequence). The CDR3 region has the DNA TGTGCCAGCAGTTTATCTAGCGGGAGCCTCTCCTTCTACGAGCAGTACTTC. This translates into CASSLSSGSLSFYEQYF.

V gene TRBV15 combines with J gene TRBJ1-2; D is uncertain. This CDR3 is 14 amino acids long. Per the germline V gene, CDR1 is LNHNV and CDR2 is YYDKDF (reference sequence). The ends were cut back, 3 bases at V and 8 bases at J, with 16 bases in the middle. The CDR3 sequence: CATSSGKTPGGYTF. DNA of the CDR3: TGTGCCACCAGCAGTGGGAAAACTCCGGGGGGCTACACCTTC.

The V and J genes are TRBV2 and TRBJ2-5, with 12 nucleotides matching TRBD2. Losses at the gene ends were 6 bases for V and 4 bases for J; bases not matched to a gene: 12. The CDR3 spans 17 residues. The V gene's germline CDR1 is SNHLY and CDR2 FYNNEI. CDR3 in amino acids: CASSHRRLAGVLETQYF. In DNA, the CDR3 is TGTGCCAGCAGCCACCGGCGACTAGCGGGAGTATTAGAGACCCAGTACTTC.

This sequence joins TRBV5-1 and TRBJ2-7; 7 positions agree with TRBD1. The J segment lost 2 bases and the V segment lost 1 base, leaving 9 bases of the junction unmatched. The CDR3 spans 16 residues. The germline gives CDR1 SGHRS, CDR2 YFSETQ. The CDR3 DNA sequence: TGCGCCAGCAGCTTGCTACGGGACAGCCAGACCTACGAGCAGTACTTC. This gives the protein CASSLLRDSQTYEQYF. The variable domain in full, with the rest retrieved from reference TRBV5-1 and TRBJ2-7, is KAGVTQTPRYLIKTRGQQVTLSCSPISGHRSVSWYQQTPGQGLQFLFEYFSETQRNKGNFPGRFSGRQFSNSRSEMNVSTLELGDSALYLCASSLLRDSQTYEQYFGPGTRLTVT.

CDR3 bases: TGTGCCAGTAGTATAGATTGGGGGTTCGAGCAGTACTTC. It specifies CASSIDWGFEQYF. The rearrangement joins TRBV19 to TRBJ2-7; D may correspond to TRBD1 or TRBD2 (5 bases each). Germline CDR1 is LNHDA and CDR2 is SQIVND (reference sequence). The V and J ends lost 0 bases and 6 bases respectively, with 9 bases between them. This CDR3 spans 13 amino acids.

The CDR3 protein is CASNPSGKGETQYF. The CDR3 coding sequence is TGCGCCAGCAACCCTAGCGGGAAGGGGGAGACCCAGTACTTC. This chain joins TRBV10-2 and TRBJ2-5; 9 bases align to TRBD2. Germline CDR1 and CDR2: WSHSY and SAAADI. This CDR3 has 14 residues. The V gene end was trimmed by 7 bases and the J gene end by 5 bases; junction bases not matched to a gene: 8.

The chain couples TRBV19 to TRBJ2-2, with D perhaps matching TRBD2 (6 bases). The length of the CDR3 is 16 residues. Germline assignment: CDR1 LNHDA and CDR2 SQIVND (reference sequence). Trimming removed 3 bases from V and 4 bases from J, with 15 bases in between. The CDR3 is CASSMWQGGGTGELFF. CDR3 nucleotide sequence: TGTGCCAGTAGTATGTGGCAGGGAGGCGGCACCGGGGAGCTGTTTTTT.

This chain uses TRBV10-2 with TRBJ2-7; D gene uncertain. Germline-derived CDR1 and CDR2 are WSHSY and SAAADI. Trimming removed 7 bases from V and 2 bases from J, with 9 bases in between. This CDR3 is 12 amino acids long. This chain's CDR3 is CASKVAAYEQYF. The CDR3 DNA sequence: TGCGCCAGCAAGGTGGCAGCCTACGAGCAGTACTTC.

With regard to this clone: This sample also contains other DNA sequences that code for the same CDR3. The chain employs TRBV28 and TRBJ1-1; unclear D gene. V lost 2 bases to trimming and J lost 6 bases, with 10 bases between them. Germline values: CDR1 MDHEN, CDR2 SYDVKM. The CDR3 is made up of 13 amino acids. CDR3 sequence: CASSLEAAAEAFF. The DNA for the CDR3 is TGTGCCAGCAGTTTAGAGGCGGCTGCTGAAGCTTTCTTT.

The chain uses TRBV28 and TRBJ2-1; 15 bases are shared with TRBD2. CDR3 length: 15 amino acids. Trimming at V came to 7 bases and at J to 9 bases, leaving 7 bases not matched to a gene. Germline CDR1 is MDHEN and CDR2 is SYDVKM. CDR3 bases: TGTGCCAGCACCTCCGGGGGACTAGCGGGAGGTGAGCAGTTCTTC. Protein: CASTSGGLAGGEQFF.

Here the CDR3 DNA reads TGTGCCAGCAGTATGTGGGGAACTGAAGCTTTCTTT. Its translation is CASSMWGTEAFF. The chain joins TRBV28 to TRBJ1-1; D gene ambiguous. Germline V gene sequence: CDR1 MDHEN, CDR2 SYDVKM. The CDR3 is 12 residues long. The V end was cut by 5 bases, the J end by 5 bases, with 9 bases between.

V and J are TRBV27 and TRBJ1-1; no reliable D call. Germline CDR1 MNHEY, CDR2 SMNVEV (reference sequence). The CDR3 is 13 amino acids. V lost 6 bases, J lost 4 bases, and 12 bases lay in between. The CDR3 here is CASRPWVSTEAFF. The DNA of the CDR3 is TGTGCCAGCAGGCCCTGGGTCAGCACTGAAGCTTTCTTT.

This clone came up once. V gene TRBV27 combines with J gene TRBJ1-4; 7 nucleotides align to TRBD1. The CDR3 has 13 amino acids. Germline loops: CDR1 MNHEY, CDR2 SMNVEV (reference sequence). V shed 8 bases, J shed 3 bases, and the junction held 3 bases outside the gene matches. The CDR3 nucleotides are TGTGCCAGCCAGGGGACAGCTAATGAAAAACTGTTTTTT. Translation gives CASQGTANEKLFF.

The chain couples TRBV12-5 to TRBJ2-3, with 12 bases that match TRBD2. Germline CDR1 is LGHNT and CDR2 is FRNRAP. This CDR3 is 18 amino acids long. After removal of 1 base from V and 6 bases from J, the junction contained 11 bases not matched to a gene. In nucleotides, the CDR3 is TGTGCTAGTGGTTTGGCCCTAGCTAGCGGGAGGGCCCTCGATACGCAGTATTTT. Amino acids: CASGLALASGRALDTQYF. The variable domain in full, with the rest retrieved from reference TRBV12-5 and TRBJ2-3, is DARVTQTPRHKVTEMGQEVTMRCQPILGHNTVFWYRQTMMQGLELLAYFRNRAPLDDSGMPKDRFSAEMPDATLATLKIQPSEPRDSAVYFCASGLALASGRALDTQYFGPGTRLTVL.

This clone was counted between two and nine times. The chain is built from TRBV28 and TRBJ1-2; a weak D match, TRBD1 (6 bases). The CDR3 length is 11 residues. Germline CDR1 reads MDHEN; CDR2 reads SYDVKM. The CDR3 sequence: CVVGGNYGYTF. Here the CDR3 DNA reads TGTGTTGTAGGGGGTAACTATGGCTACACCTTC.

This chain connects TRBV7-9 to TRBJ2-3, with 11 bases identical to TRBD2. V was clipped by 4 bases and J by 6 bases; unmatched bases: 15. This CDR3 is 18 amino acids long. Germline loops: CDR1 SEHNR, CDR2 FQNEAQ (reference sequence). For the CDR3, the DNA is TGTGCCAGCAGCTCCCGAATCCTGGCTAGCGGGAGGTCGGATACGCAGTATTTT. It is translated as CASSSRILASGRSDTQYF.

V usage is TRBV19 and J usage is TRBJ1-2; D call uncertain. V gave up 5 bases and J gave up 1 base, with 14 bases separating them. This CDR3 contains 15 residues. Germline CDR1 LNHDA, CDR2 SQIVND (reference sequence). CDR3 amino acids: CASSHRRSLNYGYTF. CDR3 bases: TGTGCCAGTAGTCATCGCCGCAGCCTTAACTATGGCTACACCTTC.

The chain is built from TRBV5-1 and TRBJ2-7; D might be TRBD1 (6 bases). V was shortened by 0 bases and J by 5 bases, with 15 bases between the two germline ends. CDR3 length: 15 residues. Germline lookup yields CDR1 SGHRS and CDR2 YFSETQ. The CDR3 loop is CASSLAAGVINEQYF. DNA of the CDR3: TGCGCCAGCAGCTTGGCGGCAGGGGTCATCAACGAGCAGTACTTC.

The gene calls are TRBV6-4 and TRBJ1-5; D not resolved. The CDR3 totals 17 residues. Germline V lookup: CDR1 MRHNA, CDR2 SNTAGT. Between the trimmed V and J ends, which lost 3 bases and 0 bases, there was a span of 15 bases. CDR3 bases: TGTGCCAGCAGTGAGGTCCTTTGTCCCAATAGCAATCAGCCCCAGCATTTT. Its translation is CASSEVLCPNSNQPQHF.

V is TRBV28 and J is TRBJ1-2; weak D call: TRBD1 (6 bases). CDR1 MDHEN and CDR2 SYDVKM come from the germline V gene. The germline V and J ends were trimmed by 6 bases and 4 bases, with 12 bases remaining between them. This CDR3 spans 13 amino acids. The CDR3, as DNA: TGTGCCAGCAGCCTGACAGGTATCTATGGCTACACCTTC. Its protein is CASSLTGIYGYTF.

This chain uses TRBV2 with TRBJ1-1; D possibly corresponds to TRBD1 (5 bases). The V gene lost 3 bases and the J gene lost 8 bases, with 10 bases spanning the gap. Germline lookup yields CDR1 SNHLY and CDR2 FYNNEI. CDR3 size: 12 residues. The CDR3 loop is CASSDWGGEAFF. CDR3 bases: TGTGCCAGCAGTGACTGGGGGGGAGAAGCTTTCTTT.

This clone was found once. This chain connects TRBV12-2 to TRBJ2-1; the table's D call TRBD1 went unverified against the DNA. TRBV12-2 is a pseudogene segment. The CDR3 has 15 residues. The CDR3 DNA sequence: TGTGCAAGTCGCACAGCTACTGGCACAGACAGTGAGCAGTTCTTC. It codes for CASRTATGTDSEQFF.

V and J are TRBV14 and TRBJ2-3; 12 nucleotides line up with TRBD1. After removal of 4 bases from V and 7 bases from J, the junction contained 6 bases not matched to a gene. CDR1 is SGHDN, CDR2 FVKESK, per germline. This CDR3 has 15 residues. CDR3 protein: CASSPGTGGRNTQYF. Written as DNA, the CDR3 is TGTGCCAGCAGCCCGGGGACAGGGGGCAGAAATACGCAGTATTTT.

V usage is TRBV7-2 and J usage is TRBJ1-2, with D unresolved. The CDR3 spans 12 residues. Germline-derived CDR1 and CDR2 are SGHTA and FQGNSA. The germline V and J ends were trimmed by 0 bases and 7 bases, with 6 bases remaining between them. CDR3: CASSLAGFGYTF. In nucleotides, the CDR3 is TGTGCCAGCAGCTTAGCCGGCTTTGGCTACACCTTC.

The chain employs TRBV28 and TRBJ1-1; D not resolved. Germline V lookup: CDR1 MDHEN, CDR2 SYDVKM. The CDR3 totals 14 residues. Trimming pared 3 bases from V and 0 bases from J, leaving 8 bases between. The chain's CDR3 is CASSFWNMNTEAFF. The CDR3 nucleotides read TGTGCCAGCAGTTTTTGGAACATGAACACTGAAGCTTTCTTT.

The V gene is TRBV2, the J gene TRBJ2-7; D possibly corresponds to TRBD2 (5 bases). V shed 5 bases and J shed 2 bases, with 10 bases lying between them. The germline V gene has CDR1 SNHLY and CDR2 FYNNEI. The CDR3 totals 13 residues. CDR3 residues: CASSYTGAYEQYF. As DNA, the CDR3 is TGTGCCAGCAGTTATACCGGGGCCTACGAGCAGTACTTC.

The V and J genes are TRBV10-1 and TRBJ1-1; maybe TRBD1 (6 bases). The CDR3 has 11 amino acids. CDR1 is WNHNN, CDR2 SYGVQD, per germline (reference sequence). Trimming pared 8 bases from V and 10 bases from J, leaving 14 bases between. CDR3 in DNA: TGCGCCAGCGGAGTCGCAGGGGCAGCTTTCTTT. The encoded protein is CASGVAGAAFF.

This sequence joins TRBV28 and TRBJ1-5; maybe TRBD1 (5 bases). The CDR3 is 14 residues long. V was clipped by 5 bases and J by 7 bases, with 15 bases between them. CDR1 is MDHEN, CDR2 SYDVKM, per germline. The CDR3 region has the DNA TGTGCCAGCAGTCCCCAGGGCTTTCGACAGCCCCAGCATTTT. This encodes CASSPQGFRQPQHF.

V and J are TRBV5-1 and TRBJ2-4; D is uncertain. Germline lookup yields CDR1 SGHRS and CDR2 YFSETQ. Trimming cost V 5 bases and J 0 bases, with 12 bases left between them. There are 15 residues in the CDR3. CDR3 coding DNA: TGCGCCAGCAGTAGTTCTATCTCAGCCAAAAACATTCAGTACTTC. Translation: CASSSSISAKNIQYF.

This chain connects TRBV28 to TRBJ2-1; 8 bases are a match to TRBD2. The V gene end was trimmed by 8 bases and the J gene end by 6 bases; junction bases not matched to a gene: 15. This CDR3 has 16 amino acids. Looked up from germline, CDR1 is MDHEN and CDR2 is SYDVKM. The CDR3 reads CASGLPGLVTLNEQFF. The CDR3 nucleotides read TGTGCCAGCGGCTTACCGGGACTAGTAACACTCAATGAGCAGTTCTTC.

The J gene is TRBJ2-5, the V gene TRBV4-1, with a weak D call TRBD1 (6 bases). The germline V gene has CDR1 MGHRA and CDR2 YSYEKL. Trimming stripped 1 base from V and 6 bases from J, with 12 bases between. The CDR3 extends over 14 amino acids. In DNA, the CDR3 is TGCGCCAGCAGCCAAGTACAGGGTGTAAAGACCCAGTACTTC. This gives the protein CASSQVQGVKTQYF.